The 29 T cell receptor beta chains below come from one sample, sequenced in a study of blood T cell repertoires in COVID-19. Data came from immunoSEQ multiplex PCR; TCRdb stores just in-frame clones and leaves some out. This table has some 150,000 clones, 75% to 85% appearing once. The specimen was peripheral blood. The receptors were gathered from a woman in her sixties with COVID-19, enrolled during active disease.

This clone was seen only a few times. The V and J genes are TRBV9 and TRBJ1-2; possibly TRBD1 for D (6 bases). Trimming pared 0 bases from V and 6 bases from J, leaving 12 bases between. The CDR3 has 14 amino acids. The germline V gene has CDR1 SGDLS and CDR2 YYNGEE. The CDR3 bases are TGTGCCAGCAGCGTAGACATAGGGGGAGATGGCTACACCTTC. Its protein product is CASSVDIGGDGYTF.

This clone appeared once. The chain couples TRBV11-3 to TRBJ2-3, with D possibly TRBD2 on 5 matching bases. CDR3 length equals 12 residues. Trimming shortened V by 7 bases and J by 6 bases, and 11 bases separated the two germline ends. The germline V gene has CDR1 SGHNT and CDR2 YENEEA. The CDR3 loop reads CASKGPGDTQYF. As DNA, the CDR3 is TGTGCCAGCAAAGGCCCGGGGGATACGCAGTATTTT.

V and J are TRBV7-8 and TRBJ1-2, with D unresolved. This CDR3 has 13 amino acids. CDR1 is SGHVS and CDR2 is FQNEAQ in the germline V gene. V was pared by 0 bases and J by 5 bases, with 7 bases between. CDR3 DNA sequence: TGTGCCAGCAGCTTAGCAGGGAGTTATGGCTACACCTTC. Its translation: CASSLAGSYGYTF. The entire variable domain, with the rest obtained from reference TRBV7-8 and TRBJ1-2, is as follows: GAGVSQSPRYKVAKRGQDVALRCDPISGHVSLFWYQQALGQGPEFLTYFQNEAQLDKSGLPSDRFFAERPEGSVSTLKIQRTQQEDSAVYLCASSLAGSYGYTFGSGTRLTVV.

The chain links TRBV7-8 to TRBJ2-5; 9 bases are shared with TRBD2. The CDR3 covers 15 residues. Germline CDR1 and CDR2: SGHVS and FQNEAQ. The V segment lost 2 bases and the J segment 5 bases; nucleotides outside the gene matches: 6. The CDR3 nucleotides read TGTGCCAGCAGCTTAATCCTAGCGGGGTTGGAGACCCAGTACTTC. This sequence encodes CASSLILAGLETQYF.

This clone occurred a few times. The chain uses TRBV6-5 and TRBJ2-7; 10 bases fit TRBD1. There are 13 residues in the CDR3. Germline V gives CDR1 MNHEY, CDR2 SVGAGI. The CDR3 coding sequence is TGTGCCAGCAGTTACTCGGGGACAGGGGACCTTTCCGTC. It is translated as CASSYSGTGDLSV.

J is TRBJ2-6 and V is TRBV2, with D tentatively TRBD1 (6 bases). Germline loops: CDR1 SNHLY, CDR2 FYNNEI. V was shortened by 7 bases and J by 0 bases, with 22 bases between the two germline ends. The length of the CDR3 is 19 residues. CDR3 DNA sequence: TGTGCCAGCAACCAACAGGGCAGTACAAGCCTCTCTGGGGCCAACGTCCTGACTTTC. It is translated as CASNQQGSTSLSGANVLTF.

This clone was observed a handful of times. The CDR3 sequence is CASSRSGRAELFF. In nucleotides, the CDR3 is TGTGCCAGTAGCCGTAGCGGGAGAGCGGAGCTGTTTTTT. V and J are TRBV19 and TRBJ2-2; TRBD2 aligns across 9 bases. CDR1 is LNHDA, CDR2 SQIVND, per germline (reference sequence). V lost 6 bases and J lost 10; bases outside the gene matches: 6. The CDR3 length is 13 residues.

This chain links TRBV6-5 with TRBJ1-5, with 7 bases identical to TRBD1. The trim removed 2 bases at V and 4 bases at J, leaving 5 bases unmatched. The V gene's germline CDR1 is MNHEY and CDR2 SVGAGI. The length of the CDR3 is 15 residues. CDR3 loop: CASSYKLGQNQPQHF. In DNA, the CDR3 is TGTGCCAGCAGTTACAAGTTGGGACAGAATCAGCCCCAGCATTTT.

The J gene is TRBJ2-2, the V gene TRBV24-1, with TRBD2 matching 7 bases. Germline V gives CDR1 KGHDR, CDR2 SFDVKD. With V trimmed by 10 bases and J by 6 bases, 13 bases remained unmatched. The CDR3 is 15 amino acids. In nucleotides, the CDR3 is TGTGCCACTCAGCGGGGACGAGGGGTACCCGGGGAGCTGTTTTTT. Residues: CATQRGRGVPGELFF.

The CDR3 nucleotides read TGCGCCAGCAGCGAGGGCCAGTGGATTAGCTATGGCTACACCTTC. Residues: CASSEGQWISYGYTF. The chain employs TRBV5-1 and TRBJ1-2; no definite D call. Per germline, CDR1 SGHRS and CDR2 YFSETQ. Trimming removed 4 bases from V and 4 bases from J, with 17 bases in between. This CDR3 is 15 amino acids long. Looking up the rest from reference TRBV5-1 and TRBJ1-2 gives the full variable domain: KAGVTQTPRYLIKTRGQQVTLSCSPISGHRSVSWYQQTPGQGLQFLFEYFSETQRNKGNFPGRFSGRQFSNSRSEMNVSTLELGDSALYLCASSEGQWISYGYTFGSGTRLTVV.

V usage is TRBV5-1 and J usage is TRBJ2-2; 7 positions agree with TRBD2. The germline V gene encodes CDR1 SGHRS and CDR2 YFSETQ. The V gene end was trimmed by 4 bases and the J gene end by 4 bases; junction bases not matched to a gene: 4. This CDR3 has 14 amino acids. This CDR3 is CASSPGLLTGELFF. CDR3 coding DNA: TGCGCCAGCAGCCCGGGACTACTCACCGGGGAGCTGTTTTTT.

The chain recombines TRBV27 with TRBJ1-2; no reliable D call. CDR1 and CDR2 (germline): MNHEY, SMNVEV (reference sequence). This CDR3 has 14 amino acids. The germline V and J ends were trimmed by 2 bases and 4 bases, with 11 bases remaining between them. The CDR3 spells CASSLNFQIYGYTF. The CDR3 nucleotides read TGTGCCAGCAGTTTAAATTTCCAGATCTATGGCTACACCTTC.

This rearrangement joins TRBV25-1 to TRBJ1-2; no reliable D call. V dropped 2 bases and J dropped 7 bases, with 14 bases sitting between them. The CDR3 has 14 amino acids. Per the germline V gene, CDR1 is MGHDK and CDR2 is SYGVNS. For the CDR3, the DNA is TGTGCCAGCAGTGAAATGGGTCGAGCGTCTGGCTACACCTTC. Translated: CASSEMGRASGYTF.

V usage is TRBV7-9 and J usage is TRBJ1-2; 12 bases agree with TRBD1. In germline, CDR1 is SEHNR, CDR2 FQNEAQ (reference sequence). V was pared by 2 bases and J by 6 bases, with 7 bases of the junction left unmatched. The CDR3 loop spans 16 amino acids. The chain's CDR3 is CASSLPGGTGGNGYTF. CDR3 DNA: TGTGCCAGCAGCTTACCCGGCGGGACAGGGGGCAATGGCTACACCTTC.

This CDR3 reads CASRGERGSPLHF. As DNA, the CDR3 is TGTGCCAGCAGAGGGGAAAGGGGTTCACCCCTCCACTTT. This chain joins TRBV12-3 or TRBV12-4 and TRBJ1-6; D may be TRBD1 (5 bases). This CDR3 contains 13 residues. V was clipped by 6 bases and J by 9 bases, with 12 bases between them.

The CDR3 DNA sequence: TGTGCCAGCAGTGAAGCGCTTCGATTGTATTCCAGAGGGGAAAAACTGTTTTTT. Translation: CASSEALRLYSRGEKLFF. V is TRBV6-1 and J is TRBJ1-4; D gene ambiguous. CDR3 length: 18 amino acids. With 0 bases removed from V and 8 bases from J, the gap between germline ends came to 22 bases. The germline CDR1 and CDR2 sequences are MNHNS and SASEGT.

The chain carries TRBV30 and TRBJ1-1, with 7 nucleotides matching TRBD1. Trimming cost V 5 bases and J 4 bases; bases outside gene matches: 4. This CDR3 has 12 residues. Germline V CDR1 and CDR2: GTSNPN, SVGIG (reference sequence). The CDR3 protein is CAWANRGTEAFF. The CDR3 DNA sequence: TGTGCCTGGGCGAACAGGGGCACTGAAGCTTTCTTT.

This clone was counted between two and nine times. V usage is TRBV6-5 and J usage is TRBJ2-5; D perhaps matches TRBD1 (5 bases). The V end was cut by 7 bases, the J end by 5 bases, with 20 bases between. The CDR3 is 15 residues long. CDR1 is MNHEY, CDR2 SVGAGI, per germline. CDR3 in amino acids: CASTSAGHLVETQYF. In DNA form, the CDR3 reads TGTGCCAGCACAAGCGCCGGACACTTAGTGGAGACCCAGTACTTC.

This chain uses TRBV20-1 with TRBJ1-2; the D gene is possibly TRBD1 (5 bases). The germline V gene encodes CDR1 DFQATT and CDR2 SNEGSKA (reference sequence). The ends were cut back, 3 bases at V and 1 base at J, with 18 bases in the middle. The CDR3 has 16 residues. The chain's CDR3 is CSASLSLRAVNYGYTF. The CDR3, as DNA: TGCAGTGCTAGTTTGTCCCTCAGGGCCGTTAACTATGGCTACACCTTC.

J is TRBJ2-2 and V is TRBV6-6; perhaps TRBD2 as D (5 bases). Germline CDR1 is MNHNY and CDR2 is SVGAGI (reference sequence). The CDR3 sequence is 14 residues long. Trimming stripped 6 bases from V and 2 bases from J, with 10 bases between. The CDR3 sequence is CASSIGLNTGELFF. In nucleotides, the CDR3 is TGTGCCAGCAGCATCGGACTTAACACCGGGGAGCTGTTTTTT.

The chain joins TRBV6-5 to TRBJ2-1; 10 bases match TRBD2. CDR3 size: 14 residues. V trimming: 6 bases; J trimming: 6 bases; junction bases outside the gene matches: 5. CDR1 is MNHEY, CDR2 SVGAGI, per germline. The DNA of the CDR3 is TGTGCCAGCAGAGTTAGCGGGGGGCCCAATGAGCAGTTCTTC. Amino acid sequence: CASRVSGGPNEQFF.

The CDR3 coding sequence is TGCGCCAGCAGCCAAGAACTGAGTGCCTCTGGAAACACCATATATTTT. Translated: CASSQELSASGNTIYF. This sequence joins TRBV4-1 and TRBJ1-3, with D hard to call. The CDR3 sequence is 16 residues long. With 0 bases removed from V and 0 bases from J, the gap between germline ends came to 9 bases. Per the germline V gene, CDR1 is MGHRA and CDR2 is YSYEKL.

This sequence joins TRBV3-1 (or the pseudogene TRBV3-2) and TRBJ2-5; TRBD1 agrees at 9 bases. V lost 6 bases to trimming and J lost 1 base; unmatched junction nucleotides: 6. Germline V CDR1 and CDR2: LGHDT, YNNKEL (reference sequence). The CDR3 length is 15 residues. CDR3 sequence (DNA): TGTGCCAGCAGGGGGACAGGGAACTCCCAAGAGACCCAGTACTTC. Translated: CASRGTGNSQETQYF.

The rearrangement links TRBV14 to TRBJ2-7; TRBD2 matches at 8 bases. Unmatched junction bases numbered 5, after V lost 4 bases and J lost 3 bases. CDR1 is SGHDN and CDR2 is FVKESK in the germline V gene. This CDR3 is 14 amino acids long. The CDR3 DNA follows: TGTGCCAGCAGCCTAAGCGGGAGTTTCTACGAGCAGTACTTC. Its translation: CASSLSGSFYEQYF.

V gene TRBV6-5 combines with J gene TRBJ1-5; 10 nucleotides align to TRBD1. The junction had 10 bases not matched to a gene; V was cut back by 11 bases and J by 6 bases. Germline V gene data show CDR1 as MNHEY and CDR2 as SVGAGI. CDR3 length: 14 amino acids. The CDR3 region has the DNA TGTGCCGGCAAACCGGGACAGGGGCGTCAGCCCCAGCATTTT. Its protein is CAGKPGQGRQPQHF.

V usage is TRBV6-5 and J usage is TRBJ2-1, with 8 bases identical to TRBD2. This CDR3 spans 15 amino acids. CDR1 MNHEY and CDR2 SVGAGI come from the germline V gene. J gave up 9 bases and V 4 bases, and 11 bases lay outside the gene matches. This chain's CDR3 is CASSLRTSPAGEQFF. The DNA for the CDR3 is TGTGCCAGCAGTTTAAGGACTAGCCCCGCGGGTGAGCAGTTCTTC.

The CDR3 DNA reads TGCAGCGTTGGCGGACAGAATCAGCCCCAGCATTTT. Protein: CSVGGQNQPQHF. This chain links TRBV29-1 with TRBJ1-5; the D gene is possibly TRBD1 (6 bases). The CDR3 covers 12 residues. Germline V gene lookup returns CDR1 SQVTM and CDR2 ANQGSEA. V lost 4 bases, J lost 4 bases, and 8 bases lay in between.

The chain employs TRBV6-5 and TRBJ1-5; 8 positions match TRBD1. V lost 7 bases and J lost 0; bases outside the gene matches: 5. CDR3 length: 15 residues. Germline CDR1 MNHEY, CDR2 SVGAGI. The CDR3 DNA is TGTGCCAGCAAACAGGGGGGTAATAGCAATCAGCCCCAGCATTTT. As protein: CASKQGGNSNQPQHF.

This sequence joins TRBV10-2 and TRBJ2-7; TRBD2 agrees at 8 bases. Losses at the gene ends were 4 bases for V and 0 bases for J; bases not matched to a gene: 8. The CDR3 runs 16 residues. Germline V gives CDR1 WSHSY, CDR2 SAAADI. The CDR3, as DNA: TGCGCCAGCAGTGTCGGGAGGGCCCTTAGCTCCTACGAGCAGTACTTC. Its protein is CASSVGRALSSYEQYF.